Included here is one T cell receptor beta chain sequence, with context. What it recognizes is unknown. Unique molecular identifiers were linked by the library to individual cDNA molecules. Per the study methods: The number of TCRs in each sample had a median of about 96,000 and spanned about 23,224 to 690,600. Each CDR3 protein gets one entry after TCRdb re-called the 5' RACE reads with MiXCR. Here the V and J calls rest on TCRdb's processing, not on the authors' analysis. The table has over 95,000 distinct CDR3 sequences, more than 15% seen once. Total RNA was extracted from unfractionated whole blood. CDR1 is SNHLY and CDR2 is FYNNEI in the germline V gene. The CDR3 covers 15 residues. The V and J ends lost 6 bases and 0 bases, in that order; junction bases with no gene match: 6. The data were obtained in a study of human T cells and chemical hapten exposure. General study points: The number of TCRs above 1 in 1000 frequency did not change after DPC sensitization.

V is TRBV2 and J is TRBJ2-3, with 7 bases lining up with TRBD1. The clonotype was recovered from a human donor in good health. In DNA, the CDR3 is TGTGCCAGCAGACCAAACAGGGGTAGCACAGATACGCAGTATTTT. Translation: CASRPNRGSTDTQYF.